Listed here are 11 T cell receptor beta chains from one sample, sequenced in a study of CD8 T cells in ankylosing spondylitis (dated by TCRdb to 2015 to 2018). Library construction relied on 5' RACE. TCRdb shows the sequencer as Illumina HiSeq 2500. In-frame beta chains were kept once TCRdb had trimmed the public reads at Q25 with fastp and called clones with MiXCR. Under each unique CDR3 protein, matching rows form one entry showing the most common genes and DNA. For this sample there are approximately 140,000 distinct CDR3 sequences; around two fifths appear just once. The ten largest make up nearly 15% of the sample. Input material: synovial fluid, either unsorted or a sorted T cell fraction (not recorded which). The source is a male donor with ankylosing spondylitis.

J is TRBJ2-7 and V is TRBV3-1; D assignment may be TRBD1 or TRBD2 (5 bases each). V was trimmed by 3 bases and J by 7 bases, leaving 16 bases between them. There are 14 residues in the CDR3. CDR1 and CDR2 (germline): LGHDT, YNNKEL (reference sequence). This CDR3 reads CASSQGDAEREQYF. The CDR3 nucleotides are TGTGCCAGCAGCCAGGGGGACGCCGAGAGGGAGCAGTACTTC.

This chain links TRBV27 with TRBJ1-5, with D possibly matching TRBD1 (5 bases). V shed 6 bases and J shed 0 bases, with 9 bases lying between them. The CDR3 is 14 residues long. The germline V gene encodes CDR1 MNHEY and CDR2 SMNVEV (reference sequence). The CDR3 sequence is CASSQGYSNQPQHF. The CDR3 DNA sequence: TGTGCCAGCAGCCAGGGTTATAGCAATCAGCCCCAGCATTTT.

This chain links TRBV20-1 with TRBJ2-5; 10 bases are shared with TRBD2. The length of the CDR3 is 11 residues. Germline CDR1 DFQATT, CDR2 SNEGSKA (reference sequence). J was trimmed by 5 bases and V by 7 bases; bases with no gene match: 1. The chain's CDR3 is CSVSGRETQYF. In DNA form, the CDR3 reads TGCAGTGTTAGCGGGAGGGAGACCCAGTACTTC.

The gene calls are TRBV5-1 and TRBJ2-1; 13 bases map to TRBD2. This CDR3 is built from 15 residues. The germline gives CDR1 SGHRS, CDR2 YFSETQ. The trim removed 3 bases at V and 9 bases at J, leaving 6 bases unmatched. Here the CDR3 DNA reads TGCGCCAGCAGCTCAGGACTAGCGGGAGAGGGTGAGCAGTTCTTC. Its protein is CASSSGLAGEGEQFF.

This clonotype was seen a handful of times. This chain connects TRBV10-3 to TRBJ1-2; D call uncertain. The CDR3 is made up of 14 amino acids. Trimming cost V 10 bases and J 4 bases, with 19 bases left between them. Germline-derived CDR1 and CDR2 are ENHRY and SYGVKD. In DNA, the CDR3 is TGTGCCACCGCAGAATCGTCGAGAGCCTATGGCTACACCTTC. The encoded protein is CATAESSRAYGYTF.

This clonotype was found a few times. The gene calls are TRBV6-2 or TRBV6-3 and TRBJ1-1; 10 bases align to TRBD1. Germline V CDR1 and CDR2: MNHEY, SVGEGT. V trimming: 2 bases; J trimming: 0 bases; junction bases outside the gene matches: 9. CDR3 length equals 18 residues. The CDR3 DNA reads TGTGCCAGCAGTTACGGACAGGGGGAAGCCGGGCTGAACACTGAAGCTTTCTTT. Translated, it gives CASSYGQGEAGLNTEAFF.

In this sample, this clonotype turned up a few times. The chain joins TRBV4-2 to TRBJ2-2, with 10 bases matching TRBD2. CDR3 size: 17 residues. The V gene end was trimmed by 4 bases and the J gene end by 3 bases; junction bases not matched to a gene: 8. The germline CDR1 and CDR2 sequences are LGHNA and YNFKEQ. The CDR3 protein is CASSPTAGGPYTGELFF. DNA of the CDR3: TGTGCCAGCAGCCCCACAGCGGGAGGGCCGTACACCGGGGAGCTGTTTTTT.

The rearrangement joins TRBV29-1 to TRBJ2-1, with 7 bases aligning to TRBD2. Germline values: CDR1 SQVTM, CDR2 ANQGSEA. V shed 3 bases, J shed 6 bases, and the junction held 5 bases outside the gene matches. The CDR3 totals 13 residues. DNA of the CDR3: TGCAGCGTTGATCGGGAGGATGCCAATGAGCAGTTCTTC. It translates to CSVDREDANEQFF.

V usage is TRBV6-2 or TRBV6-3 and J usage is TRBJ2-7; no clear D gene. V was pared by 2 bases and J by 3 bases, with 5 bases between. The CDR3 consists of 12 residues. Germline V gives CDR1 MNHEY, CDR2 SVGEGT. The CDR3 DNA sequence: TGTGCCAGCAGTTACAACATCTACGAGCAGTACTTC. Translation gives CASSYNIYEQYF.

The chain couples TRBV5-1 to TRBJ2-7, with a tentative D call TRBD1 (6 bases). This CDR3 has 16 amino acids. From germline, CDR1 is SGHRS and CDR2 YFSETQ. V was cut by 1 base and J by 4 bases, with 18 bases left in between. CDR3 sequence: CASSLTGPRKGYEQYF. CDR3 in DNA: TGCGCCAGCAGCTTGACAGGGCCCCGAAAAGGTTACGAGCAGTACTTC. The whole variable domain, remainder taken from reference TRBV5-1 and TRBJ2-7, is KAGVTQTPRYLIKTRGQQVTLSCSPISGHRSVSWYQQTPGQGLQFLFEYFSETQRNKGNFPGRFSGRQFSNSRSEMNVSTLELGDSALYLCASSLTGPRKGYEQYFGPGTRLTVT.

CDR3 residues: CASRSWELNEQFF. For the CDR3, the DNA is TGTGCCAGCAGGAGCTGGGAACTCAATGAGCAGTTCTTC. V usage is TRBV25-1 and J usage is TRBJ2-1; unclear D gene. With 6 bases removed from V and 6 bases from J, the gap between germline ends came to 12 bases. Germline CDR1 MGHDK, CDR2 SYGVNS. The CDR3 contains 13 residues.